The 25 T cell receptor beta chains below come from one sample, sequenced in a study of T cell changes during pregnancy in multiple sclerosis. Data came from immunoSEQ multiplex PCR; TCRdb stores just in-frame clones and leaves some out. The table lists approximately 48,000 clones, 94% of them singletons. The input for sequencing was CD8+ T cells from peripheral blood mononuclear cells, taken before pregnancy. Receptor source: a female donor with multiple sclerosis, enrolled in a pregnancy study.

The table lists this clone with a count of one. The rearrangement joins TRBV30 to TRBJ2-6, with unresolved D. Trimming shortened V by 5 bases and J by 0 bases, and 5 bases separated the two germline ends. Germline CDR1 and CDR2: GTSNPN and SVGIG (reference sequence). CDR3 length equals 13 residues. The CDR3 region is CAWLSSGANVLTF. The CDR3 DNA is TGTGCCTGGCTAAGCTCTGGGGCCAACGTCCTGACTTTC.

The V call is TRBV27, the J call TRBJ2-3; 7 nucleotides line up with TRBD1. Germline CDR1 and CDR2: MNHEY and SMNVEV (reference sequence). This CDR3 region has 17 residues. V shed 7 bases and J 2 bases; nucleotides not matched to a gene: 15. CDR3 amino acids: CASIPGGSHIITDTQYF. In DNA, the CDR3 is TGTGCCAGCATCCCAGGGGGTAGCCACATCATCACAGATACGCAGTATTTT.

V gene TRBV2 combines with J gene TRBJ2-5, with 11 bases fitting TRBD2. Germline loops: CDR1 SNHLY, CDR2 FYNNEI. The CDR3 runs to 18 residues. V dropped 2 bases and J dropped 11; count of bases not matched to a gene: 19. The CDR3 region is CASSETFGATSGVQEQYF. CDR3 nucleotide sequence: TGTGCCAGCAGTGAAACGTTTGGGGCGACTAGCGGGGTACAAGAGCAGTACTTC.

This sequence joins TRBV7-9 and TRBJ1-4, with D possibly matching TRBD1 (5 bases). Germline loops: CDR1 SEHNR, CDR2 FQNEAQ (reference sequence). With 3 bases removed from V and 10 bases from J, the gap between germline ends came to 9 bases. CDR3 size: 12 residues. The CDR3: CASSFQGAKLFF. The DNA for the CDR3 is TGTGCCAGCAGCTTTCAGGGTGCAAAACTGTTTTTT.

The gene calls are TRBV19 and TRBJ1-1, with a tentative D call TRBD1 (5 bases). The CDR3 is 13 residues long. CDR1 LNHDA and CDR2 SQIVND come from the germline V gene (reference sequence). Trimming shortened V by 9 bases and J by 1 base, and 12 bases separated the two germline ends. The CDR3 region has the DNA TGTGCCAGCAGGGAGGTGGGGAACACTGAAGCTTTCTTT. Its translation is CASREVGNTEAFF.

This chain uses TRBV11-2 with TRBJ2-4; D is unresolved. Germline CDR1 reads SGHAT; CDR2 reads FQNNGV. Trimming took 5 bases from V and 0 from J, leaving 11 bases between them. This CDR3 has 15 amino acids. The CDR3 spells CASSPDTLAKNIQYF. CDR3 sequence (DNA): TGTGCCAGCAGCCCCGACACCCTAGCCAAAAACATTCAGTACTTC.

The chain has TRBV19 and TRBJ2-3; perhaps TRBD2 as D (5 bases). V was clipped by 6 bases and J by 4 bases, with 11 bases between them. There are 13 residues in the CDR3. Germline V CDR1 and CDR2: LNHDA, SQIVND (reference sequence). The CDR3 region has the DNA TGTGCCAGTAGCTGGTCGGGGTCAGATACGCAGTATTTT. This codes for CASSWSGSDTQYF. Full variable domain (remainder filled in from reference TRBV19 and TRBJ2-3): DGGITQSPKYLFRKEGQNVTLSCEQNLNHDAMYWYRQDPGQGLRLIYYSQIVNDFQKGDIAEGYSVSREKKESFPLTVTSAQKNPTAFYLCASSWSGSDTQYFGPGTRLTVL.

CDR3 DNA: TGCGCCAGCAGTCTTTCCTTAAATCAGCCCCAGCATTTT. As protein: CASSLSLNQPQHF. The chain combines TRBV4-1 with TRBJ1-5; no definite D call. The CDR3 has 13 residues. V gave up 6 bases and J gave up 4 bases, with 10 bases separating them. Germline assignment: CDR1 MGHRA and CDR2 YSYEKL.

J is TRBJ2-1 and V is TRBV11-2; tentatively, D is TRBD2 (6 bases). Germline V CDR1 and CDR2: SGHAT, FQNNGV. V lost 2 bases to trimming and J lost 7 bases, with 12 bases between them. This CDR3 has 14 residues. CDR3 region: CASSLKDYSNEQFF. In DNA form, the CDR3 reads TGTGCCAGCAGCTTAAAGGACTACTCTAATGAGCAGTTCTTC.

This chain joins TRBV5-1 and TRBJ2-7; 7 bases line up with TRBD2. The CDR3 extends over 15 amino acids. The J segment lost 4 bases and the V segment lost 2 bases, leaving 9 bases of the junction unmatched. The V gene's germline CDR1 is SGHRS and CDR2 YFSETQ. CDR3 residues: CASSFSSGQAYEQYF. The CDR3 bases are TGCGCCAGCAGCTTCTCTAGCGGCCAAGCGTACGAGCAGTACTTC.

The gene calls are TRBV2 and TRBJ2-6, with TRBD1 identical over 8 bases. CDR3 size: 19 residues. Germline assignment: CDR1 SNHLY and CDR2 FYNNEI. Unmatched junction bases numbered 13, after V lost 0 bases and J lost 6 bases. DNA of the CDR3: TGTGCCAGCAGTGAAGCGCTTCAGACAGGGGCCCGGGTGGCCAACGTCCTGACTTTC. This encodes CASSEALQTGARVANVLTF. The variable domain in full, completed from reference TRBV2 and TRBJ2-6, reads EPEVTQTPSHQVTQMGQEVILRCVPISNHLYFYWYRQILGQKVEFLVSFYNNEISEKSEIFDDQFSVERPDGSNFTLKIRSTKLEDSAMYFCASSEALQTGARVANVLTFGAGSRLTVL.

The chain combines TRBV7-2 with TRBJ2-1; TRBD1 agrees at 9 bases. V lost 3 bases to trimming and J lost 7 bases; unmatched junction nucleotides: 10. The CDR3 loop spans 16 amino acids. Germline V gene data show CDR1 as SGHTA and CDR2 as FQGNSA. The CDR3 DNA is TGTGCCAGCAGCTTGAACAGGGGGCGCGGCGATAATGAGCAGTTCTTC. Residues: CASSLNRGRGDNEQFF.

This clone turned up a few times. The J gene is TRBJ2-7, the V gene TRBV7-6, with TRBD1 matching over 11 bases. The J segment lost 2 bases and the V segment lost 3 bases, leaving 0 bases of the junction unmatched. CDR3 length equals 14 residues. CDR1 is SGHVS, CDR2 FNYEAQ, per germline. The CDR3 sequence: CASSLGQGAYEQYF. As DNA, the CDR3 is TGTGCCAGCAGCTTGGGACAGGGGGCCTACGAGCAGTACTTC.

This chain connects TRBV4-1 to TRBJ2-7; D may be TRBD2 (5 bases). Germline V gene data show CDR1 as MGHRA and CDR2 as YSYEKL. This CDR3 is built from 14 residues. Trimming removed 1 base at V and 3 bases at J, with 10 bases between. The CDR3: CASSQGTPGYEQYF. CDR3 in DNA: TGCGCCAGCAGCCAAGGGACTCCCGGCTACGAGCAGTACTTC.

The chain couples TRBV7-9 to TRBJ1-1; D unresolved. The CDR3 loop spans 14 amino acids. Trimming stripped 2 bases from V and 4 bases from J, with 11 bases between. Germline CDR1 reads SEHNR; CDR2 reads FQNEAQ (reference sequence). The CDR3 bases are TGTGCCAGCAGCTTAATTCGGGAGCGCACTGAAGCTTTCTTT. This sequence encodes CASSLIRERTEAFF.

This CDR3 reads CATSEFSEKLFF. The CDR3 nucleotides read TGTGCCACCAGCGAATTTAGTGAAAAACTGTTTTTT. This chain uses TRBV15 with TRBJ1-4, with D uncertain. The V end was cut by 5 bases, the J end by 7 bases, with 8 bases between. Germline values: CDR1 LNHNV, CDR2 YYDKDF (reference sequence). This CDR3 has 12 amino acids.

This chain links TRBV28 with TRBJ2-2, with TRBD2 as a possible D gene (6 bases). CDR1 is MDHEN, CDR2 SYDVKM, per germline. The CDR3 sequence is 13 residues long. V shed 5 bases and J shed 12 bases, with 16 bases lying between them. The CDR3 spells CASSRGTPRKLFF. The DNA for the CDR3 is TGTGCCAGCAGTCGCGGGACTCCTAGGAAGCTGTTTTTT.

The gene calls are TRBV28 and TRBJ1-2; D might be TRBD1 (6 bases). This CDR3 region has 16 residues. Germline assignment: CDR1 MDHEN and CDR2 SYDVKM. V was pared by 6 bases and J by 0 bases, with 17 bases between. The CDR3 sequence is CASSLVGGGPNYGYTF. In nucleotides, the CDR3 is TGTGCCAGCAGCCTTGTTGGGGGGGGCCCTAACTATGGCTACACCTTC.

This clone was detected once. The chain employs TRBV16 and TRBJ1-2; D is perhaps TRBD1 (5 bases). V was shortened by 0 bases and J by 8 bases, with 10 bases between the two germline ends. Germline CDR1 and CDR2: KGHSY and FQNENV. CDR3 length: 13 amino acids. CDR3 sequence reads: CASSQSGQGGYTF. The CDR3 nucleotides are TGTGCCAGCAGCCAATCGGGGCAGGGAGGCTACACCTTC.

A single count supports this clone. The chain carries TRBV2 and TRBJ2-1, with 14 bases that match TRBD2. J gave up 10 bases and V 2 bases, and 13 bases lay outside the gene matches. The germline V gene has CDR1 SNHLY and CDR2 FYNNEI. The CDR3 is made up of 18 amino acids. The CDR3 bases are TGTGCCAGCAGTGAATGGATCCTCTCGGGACTAGCGGGAGACGAGCAGTTCTTC. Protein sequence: CASSEWILSGLAGDEQFF.

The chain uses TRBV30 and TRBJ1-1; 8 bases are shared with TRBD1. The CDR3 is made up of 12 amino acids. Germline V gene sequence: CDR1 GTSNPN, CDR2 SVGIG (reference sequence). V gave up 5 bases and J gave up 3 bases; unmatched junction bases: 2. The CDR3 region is CAWGQGYTEAFF. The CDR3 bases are TGTGCCTGGGGACAGGGTTACACTGAAGCTTTCTTT.

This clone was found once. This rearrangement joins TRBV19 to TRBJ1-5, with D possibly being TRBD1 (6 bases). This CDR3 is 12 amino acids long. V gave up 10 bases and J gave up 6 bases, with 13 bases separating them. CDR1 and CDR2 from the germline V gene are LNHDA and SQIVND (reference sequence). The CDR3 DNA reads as TGTGCCACCTCGGGGGGCGTTCAGCCCCAGCATTTT. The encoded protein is CATSGGVQPQHF.

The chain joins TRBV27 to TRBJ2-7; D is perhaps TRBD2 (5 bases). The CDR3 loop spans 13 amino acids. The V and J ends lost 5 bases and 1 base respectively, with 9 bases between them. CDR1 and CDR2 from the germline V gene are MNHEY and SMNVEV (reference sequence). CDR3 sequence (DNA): TGTGCCAGCAGTCCCGGACTTTCCTACGAGCAGTACTTC. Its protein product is CASSPGLSYEQYF.

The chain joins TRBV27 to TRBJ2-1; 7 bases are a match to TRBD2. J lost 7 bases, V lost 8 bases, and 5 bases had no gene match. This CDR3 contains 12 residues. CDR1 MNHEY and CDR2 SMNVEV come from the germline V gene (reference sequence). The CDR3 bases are TGTGCCAGCGGTCAAGCGGGGAATGAGCAGTTCTTC. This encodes CASGQAGNEQFF.

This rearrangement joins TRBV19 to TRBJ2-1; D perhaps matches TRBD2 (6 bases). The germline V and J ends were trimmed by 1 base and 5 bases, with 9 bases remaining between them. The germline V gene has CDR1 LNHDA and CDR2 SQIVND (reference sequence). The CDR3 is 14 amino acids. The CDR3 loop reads CASSIGGGDNEQFF. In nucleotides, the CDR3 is TGTGCCAGTAGTATAGGAGGCGGGGACAATGAGCAGTTCTTC. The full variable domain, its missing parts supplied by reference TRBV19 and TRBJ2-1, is DGGITQSPKYLFRKEGQNVTLSCEQNLNHDAMYWYRQDPGQGLRLIYYSQIVNDFQKGDIAEGYSVSREKKESFPLTVTSAQKNPTAFYLCASSIGGGDNEQFFGPGTRLTVL.